The source of this T cell receptor (beta chain) is a study of T cell repertoires in cytomegalovirus infection. Background on the study: CMV infection plus the matching HLA type was flagged by public TCR beta signatures.

Findings of the study overall: CMV-specific HLA-C-restricted TCR beta clonotypes dominated the ex vivo response. The study identified carriers of CMV plus the relevant HLA from cumulative public TCR beta family frequency.

TCRdb independently ran MiXCR on the reads; one entry per CDR3 protein. This sample has 150,000 to 200,000 distinct CDR3 sequences, with roughly 27% found just once. Comment on this clonotype: The antigen is unknown.

V was trimmed by 4 bases and J by 7 bases, leaving 11 bases between them. The CDR3 sequence is 13 residues long. Per the germline V gene, CDR1 is MDHEN and CDR2 is SYDVKM. The chain couples TRBV28 to TRBJ1-5, with D perhaps TRBD1 (5 bases). Sequencing was carried out using PBMCs. This TCR was sampled from a human donor in good health (CMV status not recorded). Some clones in this sample may be carry-over from other donors' samples. The DNA of the CDR3 is TGTGCCAGCAGTTCAGGGTCGGAACAGCCCCAGCATTTT. Translated: CASSSGSEQPQHF.